This T cell receptor beta chain was found in a study of shared clonotypes between healthy human individuals. Trimming pared 5 bases from V and 0 bases from J, leaving 11 bases between. In germline, CDR1 is SGHAT, CDR2 FQNNGV. There are 15 residues in the CDR3. This clone was picked up a small number of times. Authors' methods: ImmunoSEQ gave junction-only sequences without quality scores, so filtering differed. Here immunoSEQ multiplex PCR was the method, and the copy in TCRdb shows in-frame clones only, minus some. From that table come the V and J calls and clone size; the DNA was used to work out D and trimming. The table shows a few hundred thousand clones, with roughly 72% occurring only once. With unsorted samples, genomic DNA was obtained from about 90 million PBMCs.

Sequenced material: PBMCs. This receptor was taken from a woman aged 40 to 49 in good health. Some clones in this sample may be carry-over from other donors' samples. The genes are TRBV11-2 and TRBJ1-5, with D hard to call. The CDR3 region has the DNA TGTGCCAGCAGCCCGGGAGGAATTAGCAATCAGCCCCAGCATTTT. This encodes CASSPGGISNQPQHF.